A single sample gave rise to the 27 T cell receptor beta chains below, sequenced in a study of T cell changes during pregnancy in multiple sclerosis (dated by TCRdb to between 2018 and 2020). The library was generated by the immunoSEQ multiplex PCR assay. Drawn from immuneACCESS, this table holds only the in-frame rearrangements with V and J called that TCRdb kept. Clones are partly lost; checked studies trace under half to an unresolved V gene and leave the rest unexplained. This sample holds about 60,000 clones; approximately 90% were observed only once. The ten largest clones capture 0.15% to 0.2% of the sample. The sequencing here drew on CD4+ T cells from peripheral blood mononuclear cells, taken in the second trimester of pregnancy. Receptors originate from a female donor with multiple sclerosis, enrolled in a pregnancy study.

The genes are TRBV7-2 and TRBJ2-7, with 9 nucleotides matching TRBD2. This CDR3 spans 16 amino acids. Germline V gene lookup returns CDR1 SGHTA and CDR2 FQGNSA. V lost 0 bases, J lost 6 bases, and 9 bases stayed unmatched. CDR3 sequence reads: CASSLALRGGRREQYF. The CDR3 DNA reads TGTGCCAGCAGCTTAGCGTTGCGGGGGGGCCGGCGCGAGCAGTACTTC.

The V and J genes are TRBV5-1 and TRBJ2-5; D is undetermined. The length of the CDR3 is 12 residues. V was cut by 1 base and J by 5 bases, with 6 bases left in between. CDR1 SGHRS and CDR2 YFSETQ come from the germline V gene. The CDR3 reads CASSLPRETQYF. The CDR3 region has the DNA TGCGCCAGCAGCTTGCCCAGGGAGACCCAGTACTTC.

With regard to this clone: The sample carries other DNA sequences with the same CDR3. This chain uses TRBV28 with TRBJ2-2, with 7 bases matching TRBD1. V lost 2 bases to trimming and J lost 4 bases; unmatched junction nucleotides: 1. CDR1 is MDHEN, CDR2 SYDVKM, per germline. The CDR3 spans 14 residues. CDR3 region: CASSLTGATGELFF. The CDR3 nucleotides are TGTGCCAGCAGTTTAACAGGGGCCACCGGGGAGCTGTTTTTT. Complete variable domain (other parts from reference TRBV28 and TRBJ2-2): DVKVTQSSRYLVKRTGEKVFLECVQDMDHENMFWYRQDPGLGLRLIYFSYDVKMKEKGDIPEGYSVSREKKERFSLILESASTNQTSMYLCASSLTGATGELFFGEGSRLTVL.

The CDR3 coding sequence is TGTGCCAGCAGTCGGGGGGACGCTACCAGAAACACCATATATTTT. Translation: CASSRGDATRNTIYF. The chain joins TRBV5-5 to TRBJ1-3; maybe TRBD1 (5 bases). From germline, CDR1 is SGHKS and CDR2 YYEKEE (reference sequence). This CDR3 comprises 15 residues. Trimming left V 5 bases short and J 5 bases short, with 17 bases between.

CDR3 sequence reads: CASSRVTGTGGTEAFF. The CDR3 DNA reads TGTGCCAGCAGCCGCGTGACCGGGACAGGGGGTACTGAAGCTTTCTTT. The gene calls are TRBV5-5 and TRBJ1-1, with 11 nucleotides matching TRBD1. Germline trimming cut 4 bases from V and 5 bases from J; bases unmatched to any gene: 10. From germline, CDR1 is SGHKS and CDR2 YYEKEE (reference sequence). This CDR3 has 16 amino acids. The whole variable domain, remainder taken from reference TRBV5-5 and TRBJ1-1, is DAGVTQSPTHLIKTRGQQVTLRCSPISGHKSVSWYQQVLGQGPQFIFQYYEKEERGRGNFPDRFSARQFPNYSSELNVNALLLGDSALYLCASSRVTGTGGTEAFFGQGTRLTVV.

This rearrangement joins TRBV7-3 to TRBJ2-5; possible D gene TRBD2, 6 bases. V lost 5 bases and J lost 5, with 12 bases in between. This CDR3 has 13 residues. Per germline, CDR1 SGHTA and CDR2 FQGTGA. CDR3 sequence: CASSPTGGETQYF. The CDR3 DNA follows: TGTGCCAGCAGCCCTACTGGAGGGGAGACCCAGTACTTC.

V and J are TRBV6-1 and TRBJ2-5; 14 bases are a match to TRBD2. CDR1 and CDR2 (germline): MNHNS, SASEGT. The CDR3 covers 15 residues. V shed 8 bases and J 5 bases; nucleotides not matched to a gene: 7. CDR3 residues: CASQGLAGGRETQYF. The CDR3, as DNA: TGTGCCAGCCAAGGACTAGCGGGAGGCCGGGAGACCCAGTACTTC.

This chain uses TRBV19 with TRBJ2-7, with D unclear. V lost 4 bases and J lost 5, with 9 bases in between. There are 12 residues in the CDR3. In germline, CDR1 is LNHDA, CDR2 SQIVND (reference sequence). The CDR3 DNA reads TGTGCCAGTAGTAACCGGGTGGACGAGCAGTACTTC. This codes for CASSNRVDEQYF. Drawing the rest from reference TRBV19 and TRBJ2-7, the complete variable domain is DGGITQSPKYLFRKEGQNVTLSCEQNLNHDAMYWYRQDPGQGLRLIYYSQIVNDFQKGDIAEGYSVSREKKESFPLTVTSAQKNPTAFYLCASSNRVDEQYFGPGTRLTVT.

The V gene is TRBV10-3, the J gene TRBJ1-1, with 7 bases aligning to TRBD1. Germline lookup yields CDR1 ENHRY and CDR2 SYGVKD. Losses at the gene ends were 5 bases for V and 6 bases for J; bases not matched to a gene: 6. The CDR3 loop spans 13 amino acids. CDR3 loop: CAISNDRASEAFF. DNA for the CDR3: TGTGCCATCAGTAATGACAGGGCTTCTGAAGCTTTCTTT.

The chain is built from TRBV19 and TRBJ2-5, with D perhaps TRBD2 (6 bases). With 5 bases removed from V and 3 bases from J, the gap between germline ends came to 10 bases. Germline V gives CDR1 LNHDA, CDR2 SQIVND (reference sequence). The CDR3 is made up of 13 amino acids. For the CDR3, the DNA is TGTGCCAGTAGTCGACTAGATGAAGAGACCCAGTACTTC. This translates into CASSRLDEETQYF.

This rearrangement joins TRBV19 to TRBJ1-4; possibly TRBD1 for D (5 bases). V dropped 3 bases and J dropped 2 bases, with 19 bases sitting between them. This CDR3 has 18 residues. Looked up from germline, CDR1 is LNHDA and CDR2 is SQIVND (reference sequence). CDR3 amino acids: CASSIVGGRQTTNEKLFF. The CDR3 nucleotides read TGTGCCAGTAGTATTGTCGGGGGACGGCAAACTACTAATGAAAAACTGTTTTTT. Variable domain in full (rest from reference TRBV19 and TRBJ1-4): DGGITQSPKYLFRKEGQNVTLSCEQNLNHDAMYWYRQDPGQGLRLIYYSQIVNDFQKGDIAEGYSVSREKKESFPLTVTSAQKNPTAFYLCASSIVGGRQTTNEKLFFGSGTQLSVL.

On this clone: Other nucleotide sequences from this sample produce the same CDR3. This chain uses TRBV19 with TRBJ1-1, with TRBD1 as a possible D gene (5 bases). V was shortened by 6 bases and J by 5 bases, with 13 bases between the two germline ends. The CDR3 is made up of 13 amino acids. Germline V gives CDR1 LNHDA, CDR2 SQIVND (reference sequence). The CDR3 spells CASSIGRGTEAFF. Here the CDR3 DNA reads TGTGCCAGTAGCATTGGGCGGGGGACTGAAGCTTTCTTT. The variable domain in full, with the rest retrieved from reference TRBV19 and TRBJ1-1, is DGGITQSPKYLFRKEGQNVTLSCEQNLNHDAMYWYRQDPGQGLRLIYYSQIVNDFQKGDIAEGYSVSREKKESFPLTVTSAQKNPTAFYLCASSIGRGTEAFFGQGTRLTVV.

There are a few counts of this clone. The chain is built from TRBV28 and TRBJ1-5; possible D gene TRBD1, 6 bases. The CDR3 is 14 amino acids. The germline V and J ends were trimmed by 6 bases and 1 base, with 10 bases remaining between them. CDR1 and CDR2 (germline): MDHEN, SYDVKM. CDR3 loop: CASSFRGSNQPQHF. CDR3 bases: TGTGCCAGCAGCTTCAGGGGAAGCAATCAGCCCCAGCATTTT.

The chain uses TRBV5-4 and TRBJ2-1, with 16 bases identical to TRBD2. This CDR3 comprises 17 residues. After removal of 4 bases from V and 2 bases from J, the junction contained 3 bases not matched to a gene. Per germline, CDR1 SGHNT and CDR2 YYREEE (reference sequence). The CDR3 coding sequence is TGTGCCAGCAGCCCGGGACTAGCGGGAGGGCCCTACAATGAGCAGTTCTTC. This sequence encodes CASSPGLAGGPYNEQFF.

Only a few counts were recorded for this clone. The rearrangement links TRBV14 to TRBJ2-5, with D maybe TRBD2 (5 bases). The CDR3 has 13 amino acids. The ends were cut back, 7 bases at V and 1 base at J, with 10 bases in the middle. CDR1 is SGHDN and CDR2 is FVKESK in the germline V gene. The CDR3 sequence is CASTKDFQETQYF. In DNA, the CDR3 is TGTGCCAGCACTAAGGACTTCCAAGAGACCCAGTACTTC.

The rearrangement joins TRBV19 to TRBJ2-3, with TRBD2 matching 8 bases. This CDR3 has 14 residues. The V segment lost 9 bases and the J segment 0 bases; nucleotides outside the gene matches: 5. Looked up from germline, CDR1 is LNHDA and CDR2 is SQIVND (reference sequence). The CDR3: CASSSGGSTDTQYF. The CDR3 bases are TGTGCCAGCTCCAGCGGGGGAAGCACAGATACGCAGTATTTT. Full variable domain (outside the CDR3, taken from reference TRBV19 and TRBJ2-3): DGGITQSPKYLFRKEGQNVTLSCEQNLNHDAMYWYRQDPGQGLRLIYYSQIVNDFQKGDIAEGYSVSREKKESFPLTVTSAQKNPTAFYLCASSSGGSTDTQYFGPGTRLTVL.

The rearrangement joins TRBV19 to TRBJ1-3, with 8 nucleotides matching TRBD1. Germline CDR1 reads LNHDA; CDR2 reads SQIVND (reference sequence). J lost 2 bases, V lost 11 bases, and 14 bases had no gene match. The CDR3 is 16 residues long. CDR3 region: CASRRVGQGPGNTIYF. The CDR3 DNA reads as TGTGCCTCCAGGAGGGTTGGACAGGGACCTGGAAACACCATATATTTT.

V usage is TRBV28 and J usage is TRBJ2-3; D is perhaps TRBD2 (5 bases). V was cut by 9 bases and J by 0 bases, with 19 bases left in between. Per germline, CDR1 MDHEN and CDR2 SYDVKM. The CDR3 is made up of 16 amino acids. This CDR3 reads CASPPAGLASTDTQYF. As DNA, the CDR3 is TGTGCCAGTCCGCCCGCCGGTCTAGCCAGCACAGATACGCAGTATTTT.

Written as DNA, the CDR3 is TGTGCCAGCAGCTCAAGCGGGGCTTACACAGATACGCAGTATTTT. Amino acid sequence: CASSSSGAYTDTQYF. The V call is TRBV7-2, the J call TRBJ2-3, with TRBD2 matching 7 bases. The ends lost 4 bases at V and 2 bases at J; junction bases unmatched: 6. The germline V gene encodes CDR1 SGHTA and CDR2 FQGNSA. The CDR3 covers 15 residues.

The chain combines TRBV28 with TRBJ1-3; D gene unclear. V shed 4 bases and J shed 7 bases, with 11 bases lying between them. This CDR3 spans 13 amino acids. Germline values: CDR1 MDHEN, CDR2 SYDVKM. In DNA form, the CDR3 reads TGTGCCAGCAGTTCCCTACCGGGGAACACCATATATTTT. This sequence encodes CASSSLPGNTIYF.

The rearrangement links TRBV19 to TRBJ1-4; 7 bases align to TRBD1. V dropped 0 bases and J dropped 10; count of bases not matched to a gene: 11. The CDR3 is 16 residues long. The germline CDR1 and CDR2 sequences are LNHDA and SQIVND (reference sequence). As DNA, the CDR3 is TGTGCCAGTAGTATAGACGGAGGGGGCTCAGTCGCAAAACTGTTTTTT. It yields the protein CASSIDGGGSVAKLFF. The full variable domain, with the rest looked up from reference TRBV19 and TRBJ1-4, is DGGITQSPKYLFRKEGQNVTLSCEQNLNHDAMYWYRQDPGQGLRLIYYSQIVNDFQKGDIAEGYSVSREKKESFPLTVTSAQKNPTAFYLCASSIDGGGSVAKLFFGSGTQLSVL.

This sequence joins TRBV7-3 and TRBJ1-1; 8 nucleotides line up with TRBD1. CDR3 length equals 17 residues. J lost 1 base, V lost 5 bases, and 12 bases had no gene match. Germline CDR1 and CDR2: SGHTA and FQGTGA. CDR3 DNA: TGTGCCAGCAGCGTTGGGAGTCCCGGGACAGGGAACACTGAAGCTTTCTTT. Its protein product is CASSVGSPGTGNTEAFF.

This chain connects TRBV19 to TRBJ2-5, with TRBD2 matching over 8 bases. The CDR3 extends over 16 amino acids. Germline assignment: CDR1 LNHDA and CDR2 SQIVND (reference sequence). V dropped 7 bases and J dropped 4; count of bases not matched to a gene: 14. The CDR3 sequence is CASKPSGPGVGETQYF. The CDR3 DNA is TGTGCCAGTAAGCCTAGCGGGCCGGGGGTAGGAGAGACCCAGTACTTC.

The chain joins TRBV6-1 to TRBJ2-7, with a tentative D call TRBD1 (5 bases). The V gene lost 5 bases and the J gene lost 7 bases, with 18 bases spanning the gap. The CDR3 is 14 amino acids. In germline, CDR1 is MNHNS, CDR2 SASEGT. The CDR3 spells CASSSTGPRTEQYF. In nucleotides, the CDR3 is TGTGCCAGCAGTTCAACCGGGCCCCGGACAGAGCAGTACTTC.

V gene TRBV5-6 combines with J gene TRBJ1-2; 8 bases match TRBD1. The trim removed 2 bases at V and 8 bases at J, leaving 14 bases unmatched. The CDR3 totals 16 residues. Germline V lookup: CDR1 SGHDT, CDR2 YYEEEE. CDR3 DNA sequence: TGTGCCAGCAGCTTTCAGGACAGGGCCGAAGTGGGGGGCTACACCTTC. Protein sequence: CASSFQDRAEVGGYTF.

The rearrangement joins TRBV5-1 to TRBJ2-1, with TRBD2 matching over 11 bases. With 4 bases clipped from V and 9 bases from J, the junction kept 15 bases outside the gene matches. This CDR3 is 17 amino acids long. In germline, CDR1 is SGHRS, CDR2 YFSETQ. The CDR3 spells CASSPALTSGRRREQFF. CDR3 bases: TGCGCCAGCAGCCCGGCGCTAACTAGCGGGAGAAGGCGTGAGCAGTTCTTC.

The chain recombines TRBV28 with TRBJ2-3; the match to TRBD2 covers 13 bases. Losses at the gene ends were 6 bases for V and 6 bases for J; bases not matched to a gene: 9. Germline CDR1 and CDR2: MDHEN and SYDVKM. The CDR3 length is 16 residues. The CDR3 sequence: CASRDGTSGISDTQYF. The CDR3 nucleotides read TGTGCCAGCAGGGATGGGACTAGCGGGATTTCGGATACGCAGTATTTT.